This TCR beta chain is from a study of blood T cell repertoires in COVID-19 (dated by TCRdb to about 2020). Study-level background: Samples from collaborators originated in the United States, Italy and Spain and spanned both the acute and convalescent phases of COVID-19. Where available, HLA class I and class II types were taken from metadata supplied by the sample provider and were not determined by assay-based typing. The samples were drawn from the first 160 participants of the ongoing ImmuneRACE study and from about 1,200 subjects provided by 6 global collaborators. The dataset comprised deeply sampled blood TCRbeta repertoires from subjects exposed to, actively infected with, or recovered from COVID-19. The prospective study material was composed of cDNA or gDNA derived from T cells, B-cell-depleted T cells, or PBMCs. The sample metadata nearly always contained a de-identified subject ID, COVID-19 status, age in years and sex. A freely available public database, intended as a resource for researchers studying the immune response to SARS-CoV-2, is where the repertoires were released. What the research found in general, with its limitations: How much clinical and demographic metadata was included differed by source and by participant, and the metadata was provided uncurated.

In Seattle, one collaborating source enrolled patients while the infection was active and tracked those patients longitudinally over the course of disease. Collaborating institutions collected whole blood in K2EDTA tubes following their own protocols. For TCRbeta analysis, collaborators shipped samples in one of three forms: frozen whole blood, isolated PBMCs, or DNA extracted from either of those sample types. TCRbeta CDR3 regions were amplified from genomic DNA by means of the immunoSEQ Assay, a bias-controlled multiplex PCR. The authors processed their data as follows. Within the assay, amplification of reference gene primers was used to estimate how many nucleated cells each sample contained. To quantify the absolute abundance of each unique TCRbeta CDR3 rearrangement, sequence reads were collapsed and filtered. Productive Simpson clonality was computed per sample as the square root of Simpson's diversity index over productive rearrangements. TCRdb's version of the immuneACCESS table is confined to in-frame rearrangements and falls short of the full clone set. An unresolved V gene accounts for under half of the shortfall where checked; the remainder is of unknown origin. The DNA gave D and trimming, while V, J and clone size come from that table. Recorded for this sample are approximately 290,000 clones; about nine tenths of them occurred a single time. The ten largest clones represent approximately 2% of the sample.

The junction carries 6 bases between V and J, which are trimmed by 3 bases and 1 base respectively. From a lookup of the germline V gene (reference sequence), CDR1 and CDR2 are LNHDA and SQIVND. Including cysteine and phenylalanine, the CDR3 has 13 amino acids. Here the CDR3 DNA is all that survives: 39 bases in frame from base 1. Concerning this clone: No cognate antigen has been identified for it. The sample holds no much larger clone one base away, and base qualities are not on file. This sample includes further DNA sequences coding for the same CDR3.

The chain couples TRBV19 to TRBJ1-1, with TRBD1 as a weak D call on 5 bases. This receptor was obtained from a young woman with COVID-19, enrolled during active disease. Sequenced: peripheral blood. The CDR3 reads CASSIRGNTEAFF. DNA sequence: TGTGCCAGTAGTATTAGGGGGAACACTGAAGCTTTCTTT.